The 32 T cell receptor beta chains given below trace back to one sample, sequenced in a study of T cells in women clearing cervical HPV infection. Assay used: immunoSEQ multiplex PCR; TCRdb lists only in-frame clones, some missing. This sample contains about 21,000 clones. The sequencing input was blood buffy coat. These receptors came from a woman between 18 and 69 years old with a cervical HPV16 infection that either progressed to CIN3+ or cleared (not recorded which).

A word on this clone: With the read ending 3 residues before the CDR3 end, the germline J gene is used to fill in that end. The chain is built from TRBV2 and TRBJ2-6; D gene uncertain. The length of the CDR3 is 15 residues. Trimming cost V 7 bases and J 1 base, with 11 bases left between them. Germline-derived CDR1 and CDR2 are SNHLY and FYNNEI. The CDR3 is CASKPLTSGANVLTF. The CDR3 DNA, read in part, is TGTGCCAGCAAGCCCCTAACTTCTGGGGCCAACGTC.

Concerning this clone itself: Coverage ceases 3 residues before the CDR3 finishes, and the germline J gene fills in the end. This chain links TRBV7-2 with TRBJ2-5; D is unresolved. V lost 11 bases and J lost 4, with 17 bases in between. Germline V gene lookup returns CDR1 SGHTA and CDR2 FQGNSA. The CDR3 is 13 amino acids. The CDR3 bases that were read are TGTGCCGGAGCGTCCGGCTTGACAGAGACC. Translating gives CAGASGLTET. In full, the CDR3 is CAGASGLTETQYF.

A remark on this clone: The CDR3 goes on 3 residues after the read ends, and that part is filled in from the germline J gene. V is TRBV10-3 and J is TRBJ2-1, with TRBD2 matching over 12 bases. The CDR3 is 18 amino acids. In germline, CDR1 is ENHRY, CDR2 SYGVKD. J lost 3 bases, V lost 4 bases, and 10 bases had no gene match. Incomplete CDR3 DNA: TGTGCCATCAGTGGGGGGGCGACTAGCGGGGGATTCTACAATGAG. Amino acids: CAISGGATSGGFYNE. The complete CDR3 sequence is CAISGGATSGGFYNEQFF.

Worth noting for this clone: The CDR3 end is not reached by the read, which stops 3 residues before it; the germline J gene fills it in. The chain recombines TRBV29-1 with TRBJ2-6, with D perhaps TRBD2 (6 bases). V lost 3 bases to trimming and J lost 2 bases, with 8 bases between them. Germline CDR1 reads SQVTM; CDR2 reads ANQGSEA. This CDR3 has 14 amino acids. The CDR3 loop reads CSVEGGAGANVLTF. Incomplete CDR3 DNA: TGCAGCGTTGAGGGGGGTGCTGGGGCCAACGTC.

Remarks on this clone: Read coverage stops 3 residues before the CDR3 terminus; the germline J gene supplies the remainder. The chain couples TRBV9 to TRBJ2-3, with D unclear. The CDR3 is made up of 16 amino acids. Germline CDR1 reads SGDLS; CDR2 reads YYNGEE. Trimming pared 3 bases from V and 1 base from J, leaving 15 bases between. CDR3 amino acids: CASSAKTQPGTDTQYF. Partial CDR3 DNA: TGTGCCAGCAGCGCGAAGACTCAACCTGGCACAGATACG.

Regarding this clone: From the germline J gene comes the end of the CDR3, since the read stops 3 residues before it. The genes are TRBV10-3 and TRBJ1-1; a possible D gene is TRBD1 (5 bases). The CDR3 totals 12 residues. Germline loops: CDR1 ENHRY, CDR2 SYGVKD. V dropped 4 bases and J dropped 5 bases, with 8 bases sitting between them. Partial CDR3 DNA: TGTGCCATCAGTGGCGAGGGGACTGAA. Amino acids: CAISGEGTE. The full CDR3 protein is CAISGEGTEAFF.

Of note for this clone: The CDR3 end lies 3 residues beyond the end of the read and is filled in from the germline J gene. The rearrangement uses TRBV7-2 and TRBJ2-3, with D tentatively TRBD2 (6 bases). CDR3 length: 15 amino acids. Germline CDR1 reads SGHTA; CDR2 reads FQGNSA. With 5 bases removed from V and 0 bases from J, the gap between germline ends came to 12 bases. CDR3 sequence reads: CASSLGLLSTDTQYF. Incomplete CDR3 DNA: TGTGCCAGCAGCCTGGGACTCCTTAGCACAGATACG. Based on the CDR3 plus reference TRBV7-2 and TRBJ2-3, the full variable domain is GAGVSQSPSNKVTEKGKDVELRCDPISGHTALYWYRQSLGQGLEFLIYFQGNSAPDKSGLPSDRFSAERTGGSVSTLTIQRTQQEDSAVYLCASSLGLLSTDTQYFGPGTRLTVL.

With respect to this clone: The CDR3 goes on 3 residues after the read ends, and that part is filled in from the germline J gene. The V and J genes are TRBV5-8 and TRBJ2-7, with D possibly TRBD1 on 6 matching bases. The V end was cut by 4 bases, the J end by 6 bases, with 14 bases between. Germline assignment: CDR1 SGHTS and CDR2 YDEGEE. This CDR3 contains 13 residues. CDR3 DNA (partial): TGTGCCAGCAGCCGCACTGGGGGCAGCGAG. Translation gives CASSRTGGSE. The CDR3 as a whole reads CASSRTGGSEQYF.

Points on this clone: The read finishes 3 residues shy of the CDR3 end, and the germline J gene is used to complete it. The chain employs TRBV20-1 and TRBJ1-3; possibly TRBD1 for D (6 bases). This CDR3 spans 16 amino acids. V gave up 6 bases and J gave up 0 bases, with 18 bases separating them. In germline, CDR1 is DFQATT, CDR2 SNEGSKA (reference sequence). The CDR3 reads CSARGAGSRSGNTIYF. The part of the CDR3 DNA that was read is TGCAGTGCCCGGGGGGCAGGGTCGCGCTCTGGAAACACC.

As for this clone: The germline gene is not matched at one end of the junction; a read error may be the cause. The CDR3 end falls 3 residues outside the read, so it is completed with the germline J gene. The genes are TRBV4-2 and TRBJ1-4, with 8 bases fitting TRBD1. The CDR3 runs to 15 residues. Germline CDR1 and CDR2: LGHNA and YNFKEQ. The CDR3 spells CASTSNTGGHEKLFF. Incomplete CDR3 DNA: TGCGCCAGCACTTCGAATACAGGGGGGCATGAAAAA.

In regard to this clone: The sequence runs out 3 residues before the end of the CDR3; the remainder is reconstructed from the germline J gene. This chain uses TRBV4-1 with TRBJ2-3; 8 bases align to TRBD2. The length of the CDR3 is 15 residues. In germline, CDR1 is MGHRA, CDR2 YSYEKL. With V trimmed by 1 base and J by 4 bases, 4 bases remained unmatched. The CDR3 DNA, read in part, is TGCGCCAGCAGCCAAGCCCTCGGGGGGGCAGATACG. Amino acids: CASSQALGGADT. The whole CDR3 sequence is CASSQALGGADTQYF.

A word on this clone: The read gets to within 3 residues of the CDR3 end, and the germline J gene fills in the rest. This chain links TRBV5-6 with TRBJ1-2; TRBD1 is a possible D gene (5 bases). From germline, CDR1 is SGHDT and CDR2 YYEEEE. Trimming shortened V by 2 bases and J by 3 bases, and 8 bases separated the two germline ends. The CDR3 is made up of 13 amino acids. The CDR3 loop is CASSLGGDYGYTF. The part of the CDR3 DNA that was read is TGTGCCAGCAGCTTAGGAGGGGACTATGGC.

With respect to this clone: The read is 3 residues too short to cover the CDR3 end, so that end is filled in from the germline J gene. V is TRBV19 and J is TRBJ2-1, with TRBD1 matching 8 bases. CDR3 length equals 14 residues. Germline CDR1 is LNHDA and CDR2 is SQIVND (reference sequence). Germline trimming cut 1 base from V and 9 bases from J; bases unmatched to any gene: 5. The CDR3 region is CASSIGTGSSEQFF. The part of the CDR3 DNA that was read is TGTGCCAGTAGTATAGGGACAGGGTCGAGTGAG.

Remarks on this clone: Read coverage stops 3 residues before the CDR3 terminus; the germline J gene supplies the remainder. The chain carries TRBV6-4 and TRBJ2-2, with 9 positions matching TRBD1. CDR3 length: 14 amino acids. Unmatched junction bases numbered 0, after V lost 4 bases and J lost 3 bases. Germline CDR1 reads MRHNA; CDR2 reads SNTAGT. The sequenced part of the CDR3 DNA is TGTGCCAGCAGTGGGACAGGGGACACCGGGGAG. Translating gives CASSGTGDTGE. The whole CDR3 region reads CASSGTGDTGELFF.

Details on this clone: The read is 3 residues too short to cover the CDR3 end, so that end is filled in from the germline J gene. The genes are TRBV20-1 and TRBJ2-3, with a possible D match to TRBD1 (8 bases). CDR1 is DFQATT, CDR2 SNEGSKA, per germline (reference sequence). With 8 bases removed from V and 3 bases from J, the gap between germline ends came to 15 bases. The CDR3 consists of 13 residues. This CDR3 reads CSRQGRGTDTQYF. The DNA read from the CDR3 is TGCAGTAGACAGGGGCGGGGGACAGATACG.

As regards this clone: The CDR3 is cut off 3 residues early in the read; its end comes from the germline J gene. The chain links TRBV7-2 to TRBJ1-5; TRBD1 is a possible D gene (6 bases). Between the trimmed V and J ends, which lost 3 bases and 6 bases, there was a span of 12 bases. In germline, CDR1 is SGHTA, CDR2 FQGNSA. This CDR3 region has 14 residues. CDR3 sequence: CASSFSGEGQPQHF. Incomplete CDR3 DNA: TGTGCCAGCAGCTTTTCAGGGGAGGGTCAGCCC.

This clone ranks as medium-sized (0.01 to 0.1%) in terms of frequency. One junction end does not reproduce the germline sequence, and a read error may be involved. The covered CDR3 bases are TGTGCCAGCAACTTAGAATCAGGCAACACAGATACG. This sequence encodes CASNLESGNTDT. The CDR3, in full, reads CASNLESGNTDTQYF. This chain uses TRBV7-9 with TRBJ2-3; no firm D call. The DNA ends 3 residues before the CDR3 does, and the rest of the CDR3 is filled in from the germline J gene. Germline V CDR1 and CDR2: SEHNR, FQNEAQ (reference sequence). The CDR3 consists of 15 residues. The full variable domain, completed using reference TRBV7-9 and TRBJ2-3, is DTGVSQNPRHKITKRGQNVTFRCDPISEHNRLYWYRQTLGQGPEFLTYFQNEAQLEKSRLLSDRFSAERPKGSFSTLEIQRTEQGDSAMYLCASNLESGNTDTQYFGPGTRLTVL.

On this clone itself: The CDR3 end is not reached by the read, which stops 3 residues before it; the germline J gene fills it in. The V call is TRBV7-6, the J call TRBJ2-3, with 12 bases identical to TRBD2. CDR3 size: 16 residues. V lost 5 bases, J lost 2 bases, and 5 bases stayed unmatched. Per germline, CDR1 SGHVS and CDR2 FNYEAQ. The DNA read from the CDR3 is TGTGCCAGCAGCGTAGGACTAGCGGGGTTCACAGATACG. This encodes CASSVGLAGFTDT. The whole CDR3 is CASSVGLAGFTDTQYF.

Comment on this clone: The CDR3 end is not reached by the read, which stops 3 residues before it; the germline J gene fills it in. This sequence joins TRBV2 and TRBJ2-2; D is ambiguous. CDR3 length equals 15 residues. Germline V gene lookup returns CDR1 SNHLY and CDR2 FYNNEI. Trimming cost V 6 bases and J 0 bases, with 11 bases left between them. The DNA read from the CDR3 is TGTGCCAGCAGATTGGAGACAACGAACACCGGGGAG. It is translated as CASRLETTNTGE. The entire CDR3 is CASRLETTNTGELFF. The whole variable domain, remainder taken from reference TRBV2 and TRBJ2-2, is EPEVTQTPSHQVTQMGQEVILRCVPISNHLYFYWYRQILGQKVEFLVSFYNNEISEKSEIFDDQFSVERPDGSNFTLKIRSTKLEDSAMYFCASRLETTNTGELFFGEGSRLTVL.

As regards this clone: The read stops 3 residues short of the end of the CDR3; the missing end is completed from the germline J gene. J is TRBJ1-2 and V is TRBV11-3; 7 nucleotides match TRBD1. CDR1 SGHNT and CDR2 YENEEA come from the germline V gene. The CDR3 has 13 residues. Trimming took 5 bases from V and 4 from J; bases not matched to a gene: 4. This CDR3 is CASSPGQVYGYTF. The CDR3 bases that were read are TGTGCCAGCAGCCCCGGACAGGTCTATGGC.

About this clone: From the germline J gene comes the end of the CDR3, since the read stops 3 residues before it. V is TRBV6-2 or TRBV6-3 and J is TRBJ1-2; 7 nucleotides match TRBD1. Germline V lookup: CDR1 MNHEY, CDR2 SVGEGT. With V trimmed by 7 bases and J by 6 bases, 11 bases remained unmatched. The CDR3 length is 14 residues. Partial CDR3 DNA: TGTGCCAGCACGAGGGGAGGGGGCGCAGATGGC. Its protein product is CASTRGGGADG. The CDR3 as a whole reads CASTRGGGADGYTF.

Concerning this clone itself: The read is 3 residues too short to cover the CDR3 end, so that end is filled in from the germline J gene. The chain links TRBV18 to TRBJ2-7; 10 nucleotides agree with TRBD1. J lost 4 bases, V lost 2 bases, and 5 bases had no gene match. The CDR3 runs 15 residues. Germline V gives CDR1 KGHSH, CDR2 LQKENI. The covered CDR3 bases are TGTGCCAGCTCACCATCGGGACAGGGGTCTTACGAG. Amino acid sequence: CASSPSGQGSYE. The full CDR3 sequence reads CASSPSGQGSYEQYF.

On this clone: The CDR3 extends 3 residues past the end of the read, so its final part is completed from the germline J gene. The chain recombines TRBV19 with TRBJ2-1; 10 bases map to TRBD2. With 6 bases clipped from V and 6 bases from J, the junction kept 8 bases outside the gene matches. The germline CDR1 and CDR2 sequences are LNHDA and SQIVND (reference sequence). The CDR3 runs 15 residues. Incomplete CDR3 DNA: TGTGCCAGTAGCCGTTGGGTAGCGGGAGGCAATGAG. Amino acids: CASSRWVAGGNE. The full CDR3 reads CASSRWVAGGNEQFF. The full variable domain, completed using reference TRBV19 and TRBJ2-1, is DGGITQSPKYLFRKEGQNVTLSCEQNLNHDAMYWYRQDPGQGLRLIYYSQIVNDFQKGDIAEGYSVSREKKESFPLTVTSAQKNPTAFYLCASSRWVAGGNEQFFGPGTRLTVL.

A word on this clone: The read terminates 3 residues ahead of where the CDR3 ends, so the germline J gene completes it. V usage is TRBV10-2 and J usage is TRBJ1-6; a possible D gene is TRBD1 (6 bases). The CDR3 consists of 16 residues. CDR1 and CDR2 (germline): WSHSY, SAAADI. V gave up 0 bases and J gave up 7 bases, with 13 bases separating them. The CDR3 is CASSESGQGTNSPLHF. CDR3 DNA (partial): TGCGCCAGCAGTGAGTCGGGGCAGGGGACAAATTCACCC.

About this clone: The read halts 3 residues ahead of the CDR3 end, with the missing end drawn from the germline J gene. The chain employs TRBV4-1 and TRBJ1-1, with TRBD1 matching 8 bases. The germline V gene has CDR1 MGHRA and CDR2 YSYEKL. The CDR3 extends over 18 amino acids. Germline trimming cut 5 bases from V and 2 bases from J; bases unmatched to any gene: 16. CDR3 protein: CASSTRTGPYASNTEAFF. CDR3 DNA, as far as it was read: TGCGCCAGCAGCACAAGGACAGGGCCATATGCTTCTAACACTGAA.

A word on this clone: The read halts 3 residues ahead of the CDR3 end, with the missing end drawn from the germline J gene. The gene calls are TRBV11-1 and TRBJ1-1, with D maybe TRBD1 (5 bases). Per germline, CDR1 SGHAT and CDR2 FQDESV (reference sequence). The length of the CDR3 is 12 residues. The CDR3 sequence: CASSLGGREAFF. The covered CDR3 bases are TGTGCCAGCAGCTTGGGGGGTCGAGAA.

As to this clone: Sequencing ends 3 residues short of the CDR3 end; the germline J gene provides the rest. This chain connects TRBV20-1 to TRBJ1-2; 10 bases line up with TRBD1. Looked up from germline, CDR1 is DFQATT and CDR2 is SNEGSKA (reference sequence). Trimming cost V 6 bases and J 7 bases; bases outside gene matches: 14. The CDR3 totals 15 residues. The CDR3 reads CSASNLRQGAGGYTF. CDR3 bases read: TGCAGTGCATCGAACCTTAGACAGGGGGCCGGTGGC.

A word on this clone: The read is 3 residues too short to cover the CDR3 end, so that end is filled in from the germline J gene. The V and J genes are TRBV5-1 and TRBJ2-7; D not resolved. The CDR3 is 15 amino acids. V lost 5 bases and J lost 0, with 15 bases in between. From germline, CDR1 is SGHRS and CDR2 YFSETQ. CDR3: CASSFDRVSSYEQYF. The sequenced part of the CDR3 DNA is TGCGCCAGCAGTTTCGACCGGGTGAGCTCCTACGAG.

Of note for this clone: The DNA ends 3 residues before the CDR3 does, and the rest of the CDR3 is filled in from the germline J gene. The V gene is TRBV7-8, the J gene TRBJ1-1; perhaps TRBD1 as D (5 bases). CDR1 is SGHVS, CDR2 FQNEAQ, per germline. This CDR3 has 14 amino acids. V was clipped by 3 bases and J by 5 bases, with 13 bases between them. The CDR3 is CASSFNSGGTEAFF. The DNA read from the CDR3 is TGTGCCAGCAGCTTTAACAGCGGGGGGACTGAA.

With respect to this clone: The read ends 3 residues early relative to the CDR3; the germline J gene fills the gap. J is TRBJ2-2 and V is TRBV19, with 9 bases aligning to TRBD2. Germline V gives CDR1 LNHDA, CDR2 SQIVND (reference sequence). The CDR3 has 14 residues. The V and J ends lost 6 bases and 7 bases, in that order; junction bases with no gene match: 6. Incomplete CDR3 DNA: TGTGCCAGTAGGGGGTTAGCGGGAGACGGGGAG. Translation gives CASRGLAGDGE. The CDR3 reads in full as CASRGLAGDGELFF. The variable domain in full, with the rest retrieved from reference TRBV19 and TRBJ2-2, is DGGITQSPKYLFRKEGQNVTLSCEQNLNHDAMYWYRQDPGQGLRLIYYSQIVNDFQKGDIAEGYSVSREKKESFPLTVTSAQKNPTAFYLCASRGLAGDGELFFGEGSRLTVL.

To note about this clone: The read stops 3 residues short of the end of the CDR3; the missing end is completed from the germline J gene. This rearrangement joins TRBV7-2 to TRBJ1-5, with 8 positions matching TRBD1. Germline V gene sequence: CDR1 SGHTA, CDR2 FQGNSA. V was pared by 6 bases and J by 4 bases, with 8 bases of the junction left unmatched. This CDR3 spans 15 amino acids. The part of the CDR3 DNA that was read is TGTGCCAGCAGACAGGACAGGGCGGGAAATCAGCCC. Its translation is CASRQDRAGNQP. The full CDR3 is CASRQDRAGNQPQHF.

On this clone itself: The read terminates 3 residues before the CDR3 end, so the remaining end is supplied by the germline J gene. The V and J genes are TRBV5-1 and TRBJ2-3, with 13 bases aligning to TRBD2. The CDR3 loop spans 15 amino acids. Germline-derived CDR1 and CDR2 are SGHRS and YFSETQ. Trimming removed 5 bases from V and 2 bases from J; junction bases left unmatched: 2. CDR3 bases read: TGCGCCAGCAGGACTAGCGGGAGGAACACAGATACG. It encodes CASRTSGRNTDT. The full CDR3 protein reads CASRTSGRNTDTQYF.